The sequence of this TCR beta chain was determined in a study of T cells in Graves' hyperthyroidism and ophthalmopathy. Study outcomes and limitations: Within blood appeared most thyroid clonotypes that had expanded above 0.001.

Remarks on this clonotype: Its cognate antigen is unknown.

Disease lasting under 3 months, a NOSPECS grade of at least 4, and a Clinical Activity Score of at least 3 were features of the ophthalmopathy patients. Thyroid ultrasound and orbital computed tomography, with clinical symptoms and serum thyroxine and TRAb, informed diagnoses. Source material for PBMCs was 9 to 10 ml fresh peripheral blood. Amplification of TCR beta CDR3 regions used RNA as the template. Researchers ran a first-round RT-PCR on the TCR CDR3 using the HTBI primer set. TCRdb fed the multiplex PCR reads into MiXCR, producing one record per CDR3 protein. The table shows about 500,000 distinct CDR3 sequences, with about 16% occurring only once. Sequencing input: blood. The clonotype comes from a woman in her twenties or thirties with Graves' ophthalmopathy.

CDR3 DNA: TGCGCCAGCAGCCTAGGGGCCTGGGGGGACGAGCAGTACTTC. Protein: CASSLGAWGDEQYF. The V and J genes are TRBV4-1 and TRBJ2-7; D is possibly TRBD2 (6 bases). V was trimmed by 4 bases and J by 5 bases, leaving 15 bases between them. The CDR3 covers 14 residues. The germline CDR1 and CDR2 sequences are MGHRA and YSYEKL.